The sequence of this TCR beta chain was determined in a study of Tregs in tolerant kidney transplant recipients. Across the study: The nonmyeloablative bone marrow transplants came from related graft donors, with transient mixed chimerism. Overall study results and limits: Few patients were studied, so findings need validation in larger groups. Antigen-driven expansion was suggested because donor-specific Tregs expanded more than all Tregs in tolerant patients.

Repertoires were generated with immunoSEQ multiplex PCR, while TCRdb's copy carries only in-frame clones and drops some. The data hold about 94,000 clones, with approximately 93% observed a single time. The CDR3 is 12 amino acids. Per germline, CDR1 SGHVS and CDR2 FQNEAQ. V was pared by 3 bases and J by 7 bases, with 1 base of the junction left unmatched. Unstimulated regulatory T cells (CD4+CD25+CD127-), CD4+CD25- non-regulatory cells, CD4 and CD8 cells were FACS-sorted from thawed PBMCs. About this clone: Its antigen remains unknown.

The TCR originated in a human donor who received a combined kidney and bone marrow transplant. The chain is built from TRBV7-8 and TRBJ1-2; TRBD1 agrees at 8 bases. This sample comprised CD4+ T cells from blood, obtained before the transplant. The CDR3 protein is CASSFGQGGYTF. In DNA, the CDR3 is TGTGCCAGCAGCTTTGGACAGGGTGGCTACACCTTC.